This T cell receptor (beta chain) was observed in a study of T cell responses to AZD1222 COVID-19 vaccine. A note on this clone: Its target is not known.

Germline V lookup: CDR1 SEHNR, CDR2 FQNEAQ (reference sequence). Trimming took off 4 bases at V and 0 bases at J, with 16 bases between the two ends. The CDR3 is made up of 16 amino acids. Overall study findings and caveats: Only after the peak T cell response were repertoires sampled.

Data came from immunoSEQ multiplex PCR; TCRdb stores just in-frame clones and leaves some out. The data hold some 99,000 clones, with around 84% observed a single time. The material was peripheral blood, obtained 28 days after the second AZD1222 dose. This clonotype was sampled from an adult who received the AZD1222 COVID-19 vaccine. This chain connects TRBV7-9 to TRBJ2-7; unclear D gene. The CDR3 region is CASSSPVEAPSYEQYF. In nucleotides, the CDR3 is TGTGCCAGCAGCTCCCCAGTAGAAGCCCCCTCCTACGAGCAGTACTTC. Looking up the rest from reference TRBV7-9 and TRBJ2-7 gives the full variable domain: DTGVSQNPRHKITKRGQNVTFRCDPISEHNRLYWYRQTLGQGPEFLTYFQNEAQLEKSRLLSDRFSAERPKGSFSTLEIQRTEQGDSAMYLCASSSPVEAPSYEQYFGPGTRLTVT.